The 27 T cell receptor beta chains presented below share a single source sample, sequenced in a study of cytomegalovirus exposure and HLA in healthy donors. The study ran its PCR with 60 Vbeta and 13 Jbeta primers. Here immunoSEQ multiplex PCR was the method, and the copy in TCRdb shows in-frame clones only, minus some. Of around 160,000 clones in the sample, 80% to 85% were seen once. The sequenced material came from PBMCs. All receptors come from a male donor in good health and CMV-seropositive.

This chain links TRBV7-2 with TRBJ1-1, with TRBD1 matching 7 bases. Germline V gene lookup returns CDR1 SGHTA and CDR2 FQGNSA. J lost 1 base, V lost 4 bases, and 6 bases had no gene match. This CDR3 is 15 amino acids long. CDR3 sequence reads: CASSYRQGGNTEAFF. Here the CDR3 DNA reads TGTGCCAGCAGCTACCGACAGGGTGGGAACACTGAAGCTTTCTTT.

This sequence joins TRBV7-9 and TRBJ1-5; tentatively, D is TRBD1 (6 bases). Germline CDR1 SEHNR, CDR2 FQNEAQ (reference sequence). The CDR3 contains 15 residues. V dropped 5 bases and J dropped 0 bases, with 11 bases sitting between them. CDR3 coding DNA: TGTGCCAGCAGCCCCGCAGGGGCTAGCAATCAGCCCCAGCATTTT. This sequence encodes CASSPAGASNQPQHF.

V usage is TRBV7-2 and J usage is TRBJ2-7; 9 bases align to TRBD2. The trim removed 6 bases at V and 3 bases at J, leaving 18 bases unmatched. Germline loops: CDR1 SGHTA, CDR2 FQGNSA. The length of the CDR3 is 18 residues. The CDR3 DNA reads as TGTGCCAGCAGTACAAAAAGTGGGCTGGCTAGCGGGATCTACGAGCAGTACTTC. Its translation: CASSTKSGLASGIYEQYF.

The gene calls are TRBV7-2 and TRBJ2-3; TRBD2 agrees at 9 bases. Trimming removed 3 bases from V and 8 bases from J; junction bases left unmatched: 6. This CDR3 comprises 14 residues. Germline loops: CDR1 SGHTA, CDR2 FQGNSA. The CDR3 region is CASSFSSGSGTQYF. In DNA form, the CDR3 reads TGTGCCAGCAGCTTTAGTAGCGGGAGCGGTACGCAGTATTTT.

The CDR3 spells CASSAEGGQGGNQPQHF. CDR3 nucleotides: TGTGCCAGCAGCGCTGAGGGGGGACAGGGGGGAAATCAGCCCCAGCATTTT. V usage is TRBV11-2 and J usage is TRBJ1-5; 11 nucleotides align to TRBD1. The CDR3 consists of 17 residues. CDR1 is SGHAT and CDR2 is FQNNGV in the germline V gene. J was trimmed by 4 bases and V by 5 bases; bases with no gene match: 10.

J is TRBJ1-1 and V is TRBV30, with D perhaps TRBD1 (5 bases). Germline-derived CDR1 and CDR2 are GTSNPN and SVGIG (reference sequence). V was trimmed by 5 bases and J by 2 bases, leaving 9 bases between them. CDR3 length: 12 residues. In DNA form, the CDR3 reads TGTGCCTGGGTACAGGTAAACACTGAAGCTTTCTTT. Residues: CAWVQVNTEAFF. Supplemented by reference TRBV30 and TRBJ1-1, the full variable domain reads SQTIHQWPATLVQPVGSPLSLECTVEGTSNPNLYWYRQAAGRGLQLLFYSVGIGQISSEVPQNLSASRPQDRQFILSSKKLLLSDSGFYLCAWVQVNTEAFFGQGTRLTVV.

This chain's CDR3 is CASSPPTGMVETQYF. The CDR3 nucleotides read TGTGCCAGCTCACCACCTACAGGGATGGTAGAGACCCAGTACTTC. The J gene is TRBJ2-5, the V gene TRBV18; a possible D gene is TRBD1 (6 bases). The V end lost 0 bases, the J end lost 4 bases, and 12 bases lay between the germline ends. The CDR3 is 15 amino acids. Germline V lookup: CDR1 KGHSH, CDR2 LQKENI.

This clone was seen only a few times. The CDR3 sequence: CASSEWGSEDTQYF. The DNA for the CDR3 is TGCGCCAGCAGTGAGTGGGGCTCGGAAGATACGCAGTATTTT. This rearrangement joins TRBV10-1 to TRBJ2-3; tentatively, D is TRBD1 (5 bases). The germline V gene has CDR1 WNHNN and CDR2 SYGVQD (reference sequence). The CDR3 extends over 14 amino acids. V lost 1 base and J lost 5, with 10 bases in between.

CDR3 coding DNA: TGTGCCATCAGTGAGTCGAGGGGCGGGGACTGGTACGAGCAGTACTTC. Translated, it gives CAISESRGGDWYEQYF. The chain employs TRBV10-3 and TRBJ2-7; possibly TRBD2 for D (6 bases). The CDR3 totals 16 residues. V lost 0 bases, J lost 4 bases, and 16 bases lay in between. Germline-derived CDR1 and CDR2 are ENHRY and SYGVKD.

The CDR3 here is CASSVGGGNEQFF. CDR3 in DNA: TGTGCCAGCAGCGTAGGAGGCGGCAATGAGCAGTTCTTC. The V gene is TRBV9, the J gene TRBJ2-1; no firm D call. V was trimmed by 0 bases and J by 6 bases, leaving 7 bases between them. CDR3 length equals 13 residues. Germline CDR1 is SGDLS and CDR2 is YYNGEE.

In its sample, this clone was seen once. The chain has TRBV5-1 and TRBJ2-3; 8 bases fit TRBD1. The CDR3 has 16 amino acids. Germline loops: CDR1 SGHRS, CDR2 YFSETQ. J was trimmed by 2 bases and V by 4 bases; bases with no gene match: 9. The CDR3 coding sequence is TGCGCCAGCAGCATCACCAGGGGGCAGGCCACAGATACGCAGTATTTT. It encodes CASSITRGQATDTQYF.

This clone was seen just once. V usage is TRBV6-1 and J usage is TRBJ1-1, with TRBD1 matching 8 bases. This CDR3 contains 13 residues. CDR1 MNHNS and CDR2 SASEGT come from the germline V gene. With 4 bases clipped from V and 5 bases from J, the junction kept 3 bases outside the gene matches. CDR3 coding DNA: TGTGCCAGCAGTGGACAGGGGAGGACTGAAGCTTTCTTT. The encoded protein is CASSGQGRTEAFF.

The chain couples TRBV6-1 to TRBJ1-2; TRBD1 matches 8 bases. The CDR3 is 14 amino acids. From germline, CDR1 is MNHNS and CDR2 SASEGT. Trimming cost V 6 bases and J 2 bases; bases outside gene matches: 5. In DNA, the CDR3 is TGTGCCAGCAGAGGGACAGGACCAAACTATGGCTACACCTTC. Translating gives CASRGTGPNYGYTF.

The chain joins TRBV10-2 to TRBJ2-5, with a possible D match to TRBD1 (5 bases). The V gene's germline CDR1 is WSHSY and CDR2 SAAADI. The CDR3 spans 13 residues. V was clipped by 3 bases and J by 7 bases, with 12 bases between them. The CDR3 loop reads CASSEGAIGTQYF. The CDR3 bases are TGCGCCAGCAGTGAAGGGGCGATCGGGACCCAGTACTTC.

The V call is TRBV7-2, the J call TRBJ2-3, with 8 bases matching TRBD2. CDR1 is SGHTA and CDR2 is FQGNSA in the germline V gene. The CDR3 contains 12 residues. The CDR3 is CGATSGTDTQYF. CDR3 nucleotide sequence: TGTGGAGCGACTAGCGGCACAGATACGCAGTATTTT.

The V and J genes are TRBV20-1 and TRBJ1-1; perhaps TRBD1 as D (5 bases). Trimming took off 3 bases at V and 5 bases at J, with 7 bases between the two ends. The CDR3 is 11 amino acids. Germline V gene sequence: CDR1 DFQATT, CDR2 SNEGSKA (reference sequence). CDR3 amino acids: CSARGQTEAFF. The CDR3 DNA follows: TGCAGTGCTAGGGGGCAGACTGAAGCTTTCTTT.

The chain combines TRBV7-9 with TRBJ1-3; 7 bases map to TRBD1. Germline lookup yields CDR1 SEHNR and CDR2 FQNEAQ (reference sequence). This CDR3 has 14 amino acids. The V segment lost 3 bases and the J segment 4 bases; nucleotides outside the gene matches: 3. CDR3 residues: CASSLRQGGNTIYF. In nucleotides, the CDR3 is TGTGCCAGCAGCTTGAGACAGGGAGGAAACACCATATATTTT.

The CDR3 DNA sequence: TGCAGCGTTGAACGAGACACAACCTACGAGCAGTACTTC. Its translation: CSVERDTTYEQYF. The chain combines TRBV29-1 with TRBJ2-7; D ambiguous. The CDR3 runs to 13 residues. Trimming stripped 2 bases from V and 2 bases from J, with 10 bases between. Per germline, CDR1 SQVTM and CDR2 ANQGSEA.

The V gene is TRBV5-1, the J gene TRBJ2-6; no reliable D call. The CDR3 loop spans 14 amino acids. From germline, CDR1 is SGHRS and CDR2 YFSETQ. V was clipped by 5 bases and J by 0 bases, with 6 bases between them. The CDR3 loop is CASRYSSGANVLTF. The CDR3 bases are TGCGCCAGCAGGTACAGCTCTGGGGCCAACGTCCTGACTTTC.

The V call is TRBV2, the J call TRBJ2-2, with TRBD1 as a possible D gene (6 bases). Germline V gene sequence: CDR1 SNHLY, CDR2 FYNNEI. V was pared by 9 bases and J by 4 bases, with 15 bases between. This CDR3 has 14 amino acids. The CDR3 here is CASRQVLTTGELFF. DNA for the CDR3: TGTGCCAGTCGACAGGTCCTGACCACCGGGGAGCTGTTTTTT.

The chain combines TRBV2 with TRBJ2-7; 11 bases fit TRBD2. The CDR3 runs 15 residues. Germline trimming cut 4 bases from V and 5 bases from J; bases unmatched to any gene: 7. Looked up from germline, CDR1 is SNHLY and CDR2 is FYNNEI. DNA for the CDR3: TGTGCCAGCAGTGTTGCGACTAGCGGGACTCACGAGCAGTACTTC. It yields the protein CASSVATSGTHEQYF. Variable domain in full (rest from reference TRBV2 and TRBJ2-7): EPEVTQTPSHQVTQMGQEVILRCVPISNHLYFYWYRQILGQKVEFLVSFYNNEISEKSEIFDDQFSVERPDGSNFTLKIRSTKLEDSAMYFCASSVATSGTHEQYFGPGTRLTVT.

The chain has TRBV5-4 and TRBJ2-3, with D possibly matching TRBD2 (5 bases). CDR1 SGHNT and CDR2 YYREEE come from the germline V gene (reference sequence). The CDR3 is made up of 13 amino acids. Deletions cut 1 base from V and 6 bases from J, with 9 bases between. The CDR3 sequence is CASSLRGLDTQYF. The CDR3 DNA is TGTGCCAGCAGCTTGAGAGGACTTGATACGCAGTATTTT.

In this sample, this clone turned up once. J is TRBJ2-1 and V is TRBV28; 11 positions agree with TRBD2. CDR1 and CDR2 (germline): MDHEN, SYDVKM. The length of the CDR3 is 14 residues. The V gene end was trimmed by 6 bases and the J gene end by 4 bases; junction bases not matched to a gene: 2. The CDR3 sequence: CASRLAGAYNEQFF. The CDR3 DNA sequence: TGTGCCAGCAGACTAGCGGGAGCTTACAATGAGCAGTTCTTC.

The rearrangement joins TRBV7-2 to TRBJ1-2; 10 positions match TRBD1. V lost 5 bases and J lost 7; bases outside the gene matches: 7. In germline, CDR1 is SGHTA, CDR2 FQGNSA. The CDR3 contains 14 residues. CDR3 DNA sequence: TGTGCCAGCAGCCCTAGACAGGGGGCGGCTGGCTACACCTTC. It encodes CASSPRQGAAGYTF.

This clone was counted once. The rearrangement uses TRBV5-8 and TRBJ2-5; D might be TRBD1 (6 bases). The J call may be wrong; the DNA end is better matched by TRBJ2-7. This CDR3 region has 14 residues. The germline gives CDR1 SGHTS, CDR2 YDEGEE. The CDR3 sequence is CASSLLGTSLEQYF. The CDR3 DNA reads TGTGCCAGCAGCTTGCTGGGGACAAGCCTCGAGCAGTACTTC.

The rearrangement joins TRBV9 to TRBJ2-1; weak D call: TRBD2 (6 bases). Germline V CDR1 and CDR2: SGDLS, YYNGEE. The V end lost 0 bases, the J end lost 4 bases, and 11 bases lay between the germline ends. The CDR3 extends over 15 amino acids. The CDR3 sequence is CASSVERRGYNEQFF. The CDR3, as DNA: TGTGCCAGCAGCGTAGAGAGGAGGGGTTACAATGAGCAGTTCTTC. Full variable domain (rest looked up from reference TRBV9 and TRBJ2-1): DSGVTQTPKHLITATGQRVTLRCSPRSGDLSVYWYQQSLDQGLQFLIQYYNGEERAKGNILERFSAQQFPDLHSELNLSSLELGDSALYFCASSVERRGYNEQFFGPGTRLTVL.

The V call is TRBV10-3, the J call TRBJ2-7; 8 nucleotides agree with TRBD1. Trimming cost V 4 bases and J 9 bases; bases outside gene matches: 8. The V gene's germline CDR1 is ENHRY and CDR2 SYGVKD. The CDR3 has 13 residues. The CDR3 DNA reads TGTGCCATCAGTGCCACAGGGGGGCAGGGGCAGTACTTC. Its translation: CAISATGGQGQYF.